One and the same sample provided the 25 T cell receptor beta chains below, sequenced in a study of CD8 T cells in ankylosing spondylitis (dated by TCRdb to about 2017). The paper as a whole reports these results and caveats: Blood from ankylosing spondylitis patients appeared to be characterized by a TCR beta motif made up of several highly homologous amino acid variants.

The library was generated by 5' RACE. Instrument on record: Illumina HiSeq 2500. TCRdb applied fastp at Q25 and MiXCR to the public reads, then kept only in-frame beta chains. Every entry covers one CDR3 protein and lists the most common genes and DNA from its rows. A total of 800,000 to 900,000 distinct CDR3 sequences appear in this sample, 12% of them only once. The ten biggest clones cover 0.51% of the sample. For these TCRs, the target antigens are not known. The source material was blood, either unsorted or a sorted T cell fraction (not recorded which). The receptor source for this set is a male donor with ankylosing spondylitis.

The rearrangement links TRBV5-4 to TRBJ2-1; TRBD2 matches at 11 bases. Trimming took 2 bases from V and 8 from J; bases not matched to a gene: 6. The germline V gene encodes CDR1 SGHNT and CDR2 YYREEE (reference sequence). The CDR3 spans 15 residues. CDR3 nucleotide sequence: TGTGCCAGCAGCTTATCTAGCGGGAGGTCCTATGAGCAGTTCTTC. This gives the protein CASSLSSGRSYEQFF.

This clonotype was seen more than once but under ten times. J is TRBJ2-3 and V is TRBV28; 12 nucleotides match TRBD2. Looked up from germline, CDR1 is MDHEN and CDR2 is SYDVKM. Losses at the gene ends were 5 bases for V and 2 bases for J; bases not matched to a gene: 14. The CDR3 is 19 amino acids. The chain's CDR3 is CASSPIPSGRGGDTDTQYF. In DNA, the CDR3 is TGTGCCAGCAGTCCGATCCCTAGCGGGAGGGGGGGGGACACAGATACGCAGTATTTT.

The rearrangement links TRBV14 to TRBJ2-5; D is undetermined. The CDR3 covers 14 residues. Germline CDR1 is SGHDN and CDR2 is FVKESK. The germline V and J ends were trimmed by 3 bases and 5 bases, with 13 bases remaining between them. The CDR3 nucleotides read TGTGCCAGCAGCCAGGCCCCCTTTCGCGAGACCCAGTACTTC. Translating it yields CASSQAPFRETQYF.

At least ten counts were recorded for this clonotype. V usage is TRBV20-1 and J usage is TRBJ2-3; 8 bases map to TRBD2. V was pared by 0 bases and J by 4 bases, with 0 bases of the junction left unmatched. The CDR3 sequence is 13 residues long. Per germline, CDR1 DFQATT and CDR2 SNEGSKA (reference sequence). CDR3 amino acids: CSARDGGADTQYF. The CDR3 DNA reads TGCAGTGCTAGAGACGGGGGGGCAGATACGCAGTATTTT.

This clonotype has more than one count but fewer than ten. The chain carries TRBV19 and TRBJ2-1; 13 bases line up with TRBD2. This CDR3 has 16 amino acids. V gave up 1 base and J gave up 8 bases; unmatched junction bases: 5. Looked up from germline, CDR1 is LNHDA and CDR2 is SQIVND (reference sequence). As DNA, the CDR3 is TGTGCCAGTAGTATAGTACTAGCGGGAGGGTTCGATGAGCAGTTCTTC. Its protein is CASSIVLAGGFDEQFF.

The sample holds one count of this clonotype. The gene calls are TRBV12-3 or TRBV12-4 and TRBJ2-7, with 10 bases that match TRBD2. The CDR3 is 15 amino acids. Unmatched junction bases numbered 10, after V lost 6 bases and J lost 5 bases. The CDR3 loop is CASRWESGRAHEQYF. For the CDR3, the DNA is TGTGCCAGCAGGTGGGAAAGCGGGAGGGCCCACGAGCAGTACTTC.

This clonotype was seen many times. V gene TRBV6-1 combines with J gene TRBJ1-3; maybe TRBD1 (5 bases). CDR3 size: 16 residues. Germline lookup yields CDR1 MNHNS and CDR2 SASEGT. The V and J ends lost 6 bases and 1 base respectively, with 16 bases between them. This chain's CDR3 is CASSRGTSYSGNTIYF. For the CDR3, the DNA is TGTGCCAGCAGCCGTGGGACCTCATATTCTGGAAACACCATATATTTT.

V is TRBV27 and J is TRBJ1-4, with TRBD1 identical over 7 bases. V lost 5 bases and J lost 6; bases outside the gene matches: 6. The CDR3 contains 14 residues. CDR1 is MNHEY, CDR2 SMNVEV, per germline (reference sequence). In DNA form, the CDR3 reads TGTGCCAGCAGTACGCGACAGGGACATGAAAAACTGTTTTTT. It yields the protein CASSTRQGHEKLFF. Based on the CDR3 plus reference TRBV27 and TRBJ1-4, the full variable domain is EAQVTQNPRYLITVTGKKLTVTCSQNMNHEYMSWYRQDPGLGLRQIYYSMNVEVTDKGDVPEGYKVSRKEKRNFPLILESPSPNQTSLYFCASSTRQGHEKLFFGSGTQLSVL.

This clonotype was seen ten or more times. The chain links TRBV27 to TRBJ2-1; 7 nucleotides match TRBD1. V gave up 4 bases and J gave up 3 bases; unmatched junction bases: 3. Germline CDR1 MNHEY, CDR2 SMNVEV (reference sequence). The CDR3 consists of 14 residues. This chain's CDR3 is CASSSAGGYNEQFF. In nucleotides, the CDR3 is TGTGCCAGCAGTTCGGCAGGGGGCTACAATGAGCAGTTCTTC.

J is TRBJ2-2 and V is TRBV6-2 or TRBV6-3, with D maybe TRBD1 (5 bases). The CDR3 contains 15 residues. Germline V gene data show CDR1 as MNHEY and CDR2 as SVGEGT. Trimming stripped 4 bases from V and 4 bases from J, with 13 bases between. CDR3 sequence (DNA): TGTGCCAGCAGTTCCCCAAGGGGAACCACCGGGGAGCTGTTTTTT. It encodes CASSSPRGTTGELFF.

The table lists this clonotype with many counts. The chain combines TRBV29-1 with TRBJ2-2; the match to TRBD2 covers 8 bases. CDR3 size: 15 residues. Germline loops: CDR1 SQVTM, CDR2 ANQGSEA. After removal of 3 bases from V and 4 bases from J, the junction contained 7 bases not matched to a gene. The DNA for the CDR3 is TGCAGCGTTGACCGGCTAGCGGGTGGCACCGGGGAGCTGTTTTTT. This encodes CSVDRLAGGTGELFF.

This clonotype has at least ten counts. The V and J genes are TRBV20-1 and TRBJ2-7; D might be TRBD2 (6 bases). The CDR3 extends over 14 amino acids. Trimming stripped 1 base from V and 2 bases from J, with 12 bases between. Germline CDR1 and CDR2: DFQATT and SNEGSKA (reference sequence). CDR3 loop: CSARGRRGTYEQYF. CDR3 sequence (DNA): TGCAGTGCTAGAGGGAGGCGCGGGACCTACGAGCAGTACTTC.

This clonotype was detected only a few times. CDR3 region: CASSQDRPKREWGTDTQYF. CDR3 bases: TGTGCCAGCAGCCAAGATCGACCCAAGAGGGAGTGGGGCACAGATACGCAGTATTTT. The rearrangement joins TRBV4-2 to TRBJ2-3, with D tentatively TRBD2 (5 bases). Germline CDR1 reads LGHNA; CDR2 reads YNFKEQ. V was clipped by 0 bases and J by 1 base, with 20 bases between them. The CDR3 runs 19 residues.

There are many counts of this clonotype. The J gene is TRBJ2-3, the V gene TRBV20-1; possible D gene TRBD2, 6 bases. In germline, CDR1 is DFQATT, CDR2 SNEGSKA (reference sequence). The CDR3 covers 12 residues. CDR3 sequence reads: CSSGGGTDTQYF. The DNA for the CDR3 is TGCAGCAGTGGAGGGGGCACAGATACGCAGTATTTT.

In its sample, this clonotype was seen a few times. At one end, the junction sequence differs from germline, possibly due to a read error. CDR3 sequence reads: CAWSVLIQLPSF. CDR3 nucleotide sequence: TGTGCCTGGAGTGTATTAATACAGCTACCATCCTTC. The chain recombines TRBV30 with TRBJ1-2; D unclear. CDR1 GTSNPN and CDR2 SVGIG come from the germline V gene (reference sequence). CDR3 length: 12 amino acids.

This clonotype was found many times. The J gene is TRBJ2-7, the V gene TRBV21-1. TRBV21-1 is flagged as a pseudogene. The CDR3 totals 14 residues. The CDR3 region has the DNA TGTGCCAGCAGCCGAGCCCAGGCCGCCTACGAGCAGTACTTC. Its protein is CASSRAQAAYEQYF.

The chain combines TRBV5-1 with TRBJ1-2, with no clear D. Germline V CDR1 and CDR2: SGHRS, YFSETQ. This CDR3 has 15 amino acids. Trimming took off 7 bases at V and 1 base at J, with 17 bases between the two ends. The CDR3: CASALEDLSNYGYTF. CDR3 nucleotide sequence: TGCGCCAGCGCGCTTGAGGACCTAAGTAACTATGGCTACACCTTC.

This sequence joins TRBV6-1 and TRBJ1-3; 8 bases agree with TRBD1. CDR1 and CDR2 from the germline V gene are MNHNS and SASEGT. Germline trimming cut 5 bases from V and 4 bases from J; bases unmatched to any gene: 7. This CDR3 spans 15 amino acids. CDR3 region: CASSRRTGWGNTIYF. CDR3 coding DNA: TGTGCCAGCAGTCGACGGACAGGGTGGGGAAACACCATATATTTT.

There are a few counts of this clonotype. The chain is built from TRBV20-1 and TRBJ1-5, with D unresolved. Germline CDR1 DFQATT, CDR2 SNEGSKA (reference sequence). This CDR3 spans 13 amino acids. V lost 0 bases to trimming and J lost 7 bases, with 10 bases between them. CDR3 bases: TGCAGTGCTAGAGATCTTTACCCCCAGCCCCAGCATTTT. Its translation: CSARDLYPQPQHF.

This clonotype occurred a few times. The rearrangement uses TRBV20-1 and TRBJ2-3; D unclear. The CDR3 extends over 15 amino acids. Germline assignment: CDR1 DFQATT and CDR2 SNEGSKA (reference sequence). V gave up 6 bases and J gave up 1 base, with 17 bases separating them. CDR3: CSARLSLEGTDTQYF. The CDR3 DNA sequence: TGCAGTGCCCGCCTTTCGTTAGAAGGCACAGATACGCAGTATTTT.

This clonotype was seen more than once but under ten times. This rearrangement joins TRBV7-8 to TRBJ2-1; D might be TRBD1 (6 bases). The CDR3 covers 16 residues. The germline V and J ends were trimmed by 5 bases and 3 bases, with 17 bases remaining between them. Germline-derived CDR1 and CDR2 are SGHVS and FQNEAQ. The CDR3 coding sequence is TGTGCCAGCAGCCCTCCCGCCAGGGGCGACTACAATGAGCAGTTCTTC. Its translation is CASSPPARGDYNEQFF.

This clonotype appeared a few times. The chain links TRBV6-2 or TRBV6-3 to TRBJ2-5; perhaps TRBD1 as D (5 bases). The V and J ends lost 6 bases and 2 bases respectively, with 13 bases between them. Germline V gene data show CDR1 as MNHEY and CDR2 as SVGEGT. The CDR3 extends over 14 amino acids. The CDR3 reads CASRELGPQETQYF. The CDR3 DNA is TGTGCCAGCAGGGAGTTGGGGCCGCAAGAGACCCAGTACTTC.

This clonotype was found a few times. CDR3 sequence reads: CASSPRIGAGGNEQFF. Written as DNA, the CDR3 is TGTGCCAGCTCACCACGAATAGGAGCGGGCGGGAATGAGCAGTTCTTC. V is TRBV18 and J is TRBJ2-1; a possible D gene is TRBD2 (6 bases). Per germline, CDR1 KGHSH and CDR2 LQKENI. CDR3 size: 16 residues. The ends were cut back, 1 base at V and 7 bases at J, with 17 bases in the middle.

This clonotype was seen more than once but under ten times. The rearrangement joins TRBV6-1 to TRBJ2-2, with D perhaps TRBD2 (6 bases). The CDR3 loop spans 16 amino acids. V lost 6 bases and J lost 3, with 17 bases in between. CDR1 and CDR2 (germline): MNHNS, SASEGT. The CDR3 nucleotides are TGTGCCAGCAGGGTGGGGCGGAGGGTGGACACCGGGGAGCTGTTTTTT. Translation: CASRVGRRVDTGELFF.

CDR3 bases: TGCGCCAGCAGAAAAACAGGGTTAGACGAGCAGTACTTC. The encoded protein is CASRKTGLDEQYF. This rearrangement joins TRBV5-1 to TRBJ2-7, with TRBD1 as a possible D gene (6 bases). V lost 5 bases and J 5 bases, leaving 14 bases between the germline ends. This CDR3 comprises 13 residues. The germline CDR1 and CDR2 sequences are SGHRS and YFSETQ.